Listed below are T cell receptor beta chains from one sample, sequenced in a study of T cells after yellow fever vaccination. In TCRdb, the 5' RACE reads were re-called with MiXCR into one record per CDR3 protein. The sample yields 450,000 to 550,000 distinct CDR3 sequences, roughly 22% seen once. The sequences come from PBMCs, collected 20 to 25 days after the first yellow fever vaccination. The receptors were gathered from a man aged 18 to 30 who received the YFV17D yellow fever vaccine. CDR3s include the opening cysteine and the closing phenylalanine or tryptophan. Each record gives: V gene, clone size, D gene, J gene, CDR3 protein, CDR3 DNA. A D gene is named only where the DNA matches it firmly. The size field is filled for only some rows; it gives once, few, many or a size class.

V gene: TRBV20-1; clone size: few; D gene: TRBD2; J gene: TRBJ2-3; CDR3 protein: CSVKPGGGTDTQYF; CDR3 DNA: TGCAGTGTTAAGCCCGGGGGGGGCACAGATACGCAGTATTTT
V gene: TRBV20-1; clone size: -; D gene: TRBD2; J gene: TRBJ2-1; CDR3 protein: CSGSGGGYNEQFF; CDR3 DNA: TGCAGTGGTAGCGGGGGGGGGTACAATGAGCAGTTCTTC
V gene: TRBV10-3; clone size: -; D gene: -; J gene: TRBJ2-2; CDR3 protein: CAISRPRTASNTGELFF; CDR3 DNA: TGTGCCATCAGCCGCCCCCGGACGGCATCGAACACCGGGGAGCTGTTTTTT
V gene: TRBV5-1; clone size: few; D gene: TRBD1; J gene: TRBJ1-2; CDR3 protein: CASSLGQGAQGYGYTF; CDR3 DNA: TGCGCCAGCAGCTTGGGACAGGGGGCGCAAGGCTATGGCTACACCTTC
V gene: TRBV20-1; clone size: once; D gene: -; J gene: TRBJ2-7; CDR3 protein: CSAGPSNEQYF; CDR3 DNA: TGCAGTGCTGGCCCTAGCAACGAGCAGTACTTC
V gene: TRBV5-1; clone size: few; D gene: -; J gene: TRBJ2-3; CDR3 protein: CASSFRDVGTDTQYF; CDR3 DNA: TGCGCCAGCAGCTTCAGAGACGTAGGCACAGATACGCAGTATTTT
V gene: TRBV29-1; clone size: few; D gene: TRBD1; J gene: TRBJ1-6; CDR3 protein: CSVLTGDPYNSPLHF; CDR3 DNA: TGCAGCGTTTTAACAGGGGACCCCTATAATTCACCCCTCCACTTT
V gene: TRBV25-1; clone size: few; D gene: TRBD2; J gene: TRBJ2-1; CDR3 protein: CASSDSGSGEDNEQFF; CDR3 DNA: TGTGCCAGCAGTGACTCGGGTAGCGGGGAGGACAATGAGCAGTTCTTC
V gene: TRBV4-2; clone size: -; D gene: -; J gene: TRBJ2-1; CDR3 protein: CASSLEGPNEQFF; CDR3 DNA: TGTGCCAGCAGCCTTGAGGGGCCTAATGAGCAGTTCTTC
V gene: TRBV4-1; clone size: few; D gene: TRBD1; J gene: TRBJ2-1; CDR3 protein: CASRLTGRDEQFF; CDR3 DNA: TGCGCCAGCAGACTGACAGGGCGTGATGAGCAGTTCTTC
V gene: TRBV5-1; clone size: few; D gene: TRBD2; J gene: TRBJ2-1; CDR3 protein: CASSLMGGFSGGPTYNEQFF; CDR3 DNA: TGCGCCAGCAGCTTGATGGGGGGTTTTAGCGGGGGACCCACCTACAATGAGCAGTTCTTC
V gene: TRBV4-2; clone size: once; D gene: TRBD1; J gene: TRBJ1-1; CDR3 protein: CASSQDRTGGNTEAFF; CDR3 DNA: TGTGCCAGCAGCCAAGACCGCACAGGGGGGAACACTGAAGCTTTCTTT
V gene: TRBV6-2/TRBV6-3; clone size: few; D gene: -; J gene: TRBJ2-2; CDR3 protein: CASSNRVGDRELFF; CDR3 DNA: TGTGCCAGCAGCAACAGGGTTGGGGACCGGGAGCTGTTTTTT
V gene: TRBV6-1; clone size: -; D gene: -; J gene: TRBJ2-1; CDR3 protein: CASSLFPPDNEQFF; CDR3 DNA: TGTGCCAGCAGCCTCTTCCCACCGGACAATGAGCAGTTCTTC
V gene: TRBV3-1; clone size: -; D gene: TRBD2; J gene: TRBJ2-7; CDR3 protein: CASSPRLAGGVYEQYF; CDR3 DNA: TGTGCCAGCAGCCCCAGACTAGCGGGGGGCGTTTACGAGCAGTACTTC
V gene: TRBV4-2; clone size: few; D gene: TRBD2; J gene: TRBJ2-1; CDR3 protein: CASSQLTSGGEQFF; CDR3 DNA: TGTGCCAGCAGCCAACTGACTAGCGGGGGGGAGCAGTTCTTC
V gene: TRBV7-2; clone size: few; D gene: TRBD1; J gene: TRBJ1-1; CDR3 protein: CASSLDDRGNTEAFF; CDR3 DNA: TGTGCCAGCAGCTTAGACGACAGGGGCAACACTGAAGCTTTCTTT
V gene: TRBV29-1; clone size: many; D gene: -; J gene: TRBJ2-1; CDR3 protein: CSVESTANEQFF; CDR3 DNA: TGCAGCGTTGAATCTACCGCTAATGAGCAGTTCTTC
V gene: TRBV18; clone size: -; D gene: -; J gene: TRBJ2-4; CDR3 protein: CASSPSPTANIQYF; CDR3 DNA: TGTGCCAGCTCACCCTCCCCGACAGCCAACATTCAGTACTTC
V gene: TRBV5-1; clone size: few; D gene: TRBD2; J gene: TRBJ2-1; CDR3 protein: CASSAWRASGEFNEQFF; CDR3 DNA: TGCGCCAGCAGCGCGTGGCGGGCTAGCGGGGAATTCAATGAGCAGTTCTTC
V gene: TRBV11-2; clone size: once; D gene: TRBD1; J gene: TRBJ2-5; CDR3 protein: CASRRPGQGGETQYF; CDR3 DNA: TGTGCCAGCAGACGTCCCGGACAGGGGGGAGAGACCCAGTACTTC
V gene: TRBV6-2/TRBV6-3; clone size: few; D gene: TRBD2; J gene: TRBJ2-5; CDR3 protein: CASSPHLAGSTQETQYF; CDR3 DNA: TGTGCCAGCAGTCCCCATTTAGCGGGGTCTACACAAGAGACCCAGTACTTC
V gene: TRBV5-1; clone size: -; D gene: -; J gene: TRBJ2-3; CDR3 protein: CASSPYRLTTDTQYF; CDR3 DNA: TGCGCCAGCAGCCCCTACCGTCTTACCACAGATACGCAGTATTTT
V gene: TRBV12-3/TRBV12-4; clone size: -; D gene: TRBD1; J gene: TRBJ1-1; CDR3 protein: CASSFGGQGNTEAFF; CDR3 DNA: TGTGCCAGCAGTTTTGGGGGACAGGGGAACACTGAAGCTTTCTTT
V gene: TRBV20-1; clone size: -; D gene: -; J gene: TRBJ2-7; CDR3 protein: CSARWGGYEQYF; CDR3 DNA: TGCAGTGCTAGATGGGGTGGCTACGAGCAGTACTTC
V gene: TRBV27; clone size: -; D gene: -; J gene: TRBJ1-4; CDR3 protein: CASSLAGRNEKLFF; CDR3 DNA: TGTGCCAGCAGTTTAGCGGGGAGGAATGAAAAACTGTTTTTT
V gene: TRBV4-2; clone size: few; D gene: -; J gene: TRBJ1-4; CDR3 protein: CASSPRGGLGEKLFF; CDR3 DNA: TGTGCCAGCAGCCCTAGAGGGGGGCTGGGTGAAAAACTGTTTTTT
V gene: TRBV12-3/TRBV12-4; clone size: few; D gene: TRBD1; J gene: TRBJ2-5; CDR3 protein: CASSFTGQIQAQYF; CDR3 DNA: TGTGCCAGCAGTTTCACGGGACAGATCCAGGCCCAGTACTTC
V gene: TRBV5-5; clone size: few; D gene: -; J gene: TRBJ1-5; CDR3 protein: CASSLVQGRGQPQHF; CDR3 DNA: TGTGCCAGCAGCTTGGTACAGGGCCGGGGACAGCCCCAGCATTTT
V gene: TRBV10-3; clone size: -; D gene: TRBD1; J gene: TRBJ2-3; CDR3 protein: CASGTGRADTQYF; CDR3 DNA: TGTGCCAGTGGGACAGGGCGGGCAGATACGCAGTATTTT
V gene: TRBV29-1; clone size: -; D gene: -; J gene: TRBJ2-4; CDR3 protein: CSVEVVGPSGAKNIQYF; CDR3 DNA: TGCAGCGTTGAAGTTGTCGGTCCCTCTGGGGCCAAAAACATTCAGTACTTC
V gene: TRBV11-2; clone size: -; D gene: TRBD1; J gene: TRBJ1-4; CDR3 protein: CASSPSGTGNEKLFF; CDR3 DNA: TGTGCCAGCAGCCCTTCCGGGACAGGGAATGAAAAACTGTTTTTT
V gene: TRBV7-8; clone size: -; D gene: -; J gene: TRBJ1-6; CDR3 protein: CASSTLGGESPLHF; CDR3 DNA: TGTGCCAGCAGTACCCTGGGAGGCGAGTCACCCCTCCACTTT
V gene: TRBV5-4; clone size: -; D gene: -; J gene: TRBJ1-3; CDR3 protein: CASSLAGYSGNTIYF; CDR3 DNA: TGTGCCAGCAGCTTGGCCGGATACTCTGGAAACACCATATATTTT
V gene: TRBV20-1; clone size: -; D gene: TRBD2; J gene: TRBJ2-2; CDR3 protein: CSAPLAGDNTGELFF; CDR3 DNA: TGCAGTGCCCCGCTAGCGGGGGACAACACCGGGGAGCTGTTTTTT
V gene: TRBV29-1; clone size: -; D gene: TRBD2; J gene: TRBJ2-5; CDR3 protein: CSVELAGRETQYF; CDR3 DNA: TGCAGCGTGGAACTAGCGGGGAGAGAGACCCAGTACTTC
V gene: TRBV5-4; clone size: once; D gene: TRBD2; J gene: TRBJ2-1; CDR3 protein: CASSLDPGGGAGEQFF; CDR3 DNA: TGTGCCAGCAGCTTGGATCCCGGCGGGGGGGCAGGTGAGCAGTTCTTC
V gene: TRBV5-1; clone size: -; D gene: -; J gene: TRBJ1-2; CDR3 protein: CASTMLGGDYGYTF; CDR3 DNA: TGCGCCAGCACCATGCTGGGGGGGGACTATGGCTACACCTTC
V gene: TRBV11-2; clone size: -; D gene: TRBD2; J gene: TRBJ2-2; CDR3 protein: CASSPRPTSGAWGGELFF; CDR3 DNA: TGTGCCAGCAGCCCCAGGCCGACTAGCGGGGCTTGGGGCGGGGAGCTGTTTTTT
V gene: TRBV7-2; clone size: -; D gene: -; J gene: TRBJ1-3; CDR3 protein: CASSLRPHQLSTAGNTIYF; CDR3 DNA: TGTGCCAGCAGCTTACGCCCCCACCAATTGTCAACTGCTGGAAACACCATATATTTT
V gene: TRBV30; clone size: -; D gene: -; J gene: TRBJ1-1; CDR3 protein: CAWMTRLPPQAFF; CDR3 DNA: TGTGCCTGGATGACCCGGTTACCTCCTCAAGCTTTCTTT
V gene: TRBV29-1; clone size: -; D gene: TRBD1; J gene: TRBJ2-2; CDR3 protein: CSVEGGTGTGELFF; CDR3 DNA: TGCAGCGTTGAAGGCGGGACAGGGACCGGGGAGCTGTTTTTT
V gene: TRBV6-1; clone size: few; D gene: -; J gene: TRBJ1-1; CDR3 protein: CASSTGTHTEAFF; CDR3 DNA: TGTGCCAGCAGTACCGGGACACACACTGAAGCTTTCTTT
V gene: TRBV6-2/TRBV6-3; clone size: -; D gene: -; J gene: TRBJ1-6; CDR3 protein: CASSHGGDGSPLHF; CDR3 DNA: TGTGCCAGCAGTCACGGGGGAGACGGTTCACCCCTCCACTTT
V gene: TRBV6-1; clone size: -; D gene: -; J gene: TRBJ1-6; CDR3 protein: CAGKWQGLNSPLHF; CDR3 DNA: TGTGCCGGCAAATGGCAGGGACTAAATTCACCCCTCCACTTT
V gene: TRBV24-1; clone size: -; D gene: -; J gene: TRBJ2-5; CDR3 protein: CATSDLTPQETQYF; CDR3 DNA: TGTGCCACCAGTGACCTGACCCCCCAAGAGACCCAGTACTTC
V gene: TRBV4-3; clone size: -; D gene: -; J gene: TRBJ1-1; CDR3 protein: CASSQGGSPEAFF; CDR3 DNA: TGCGCCAGCAGCCAAGGGGGCAGCCCTGAAGCTTTCTTT
V gene: TRBV19; clone size: few; D gene: TRBD2; J gene: TRBJ2-1; CDR3 protein: CASLLAAGNEQFF; CDR3 DNA: TGTGCCAGTTTACTAGCGGCGGGCAATGAGCAGTTCTTC
V gene: TRBV19; clone size: -; D gene: TRBD1; J gene: TRBJ2-7; CDR3 protein: CASSIFAGQGGIHEQYF; CDR3 DNA: TGTGCCAGTAGTATTTTTGCGGGACAGGGAGGGATCCACGAGCAGTACTTC
V gene: TRBV12-3/TRBV12-4; clone size: few; D gene: -; J gene: TRBJ2-7; CDR3 protein: CASSLWRHSYEQYF; CDR3 DNA: TGTGCCAGCAGCCTTTGGAGGCACTCCTACGAGCAGTACTTC